This T cell receptor (beta chain) was captured by sequencing in a study of metastatic and nonmetastatic thyroid tumors. Original processing notes: Across clinicopathological groups, CDR3 differences served as the basis for building a distant-metastasis classifier for papillary thyroid cancer. From the PCR reads, TCRdb re-called clones with MiXCR. The V and J calls follow TCRdb's processing rather than the paper's. The data show about 12,000 clones, 25% to 40% seen once. This CDR3 has 13 residues. Germline V CDR1 and CDR2: LNHDA, SQIVND (reference sequence). Trimming shortened V by 4 bases and J by 12 bases, and 16 bases separated the two germline ends. This clone was counted ten times or more. Treatment of any kind had been given to no patient before thyroid surgery.

The sequence came from a male donor with papillary thyroid cancer or a benign thyroid nodule (not recorded which). Some clones in this sample may be carry-over from other donors' samples. This sequence joins TRBV19 and TRBJ2-1; tentatively, D is TRBD2 (5 bases). Sequencing was done on a sample of tumor tissue. CDR3 residues: CASSTRWTEGQFF. The CDR3 DNA reads as TGTGCCAGTAGTACCCGGTGGACCGAGGGGCAGTTCTTC.